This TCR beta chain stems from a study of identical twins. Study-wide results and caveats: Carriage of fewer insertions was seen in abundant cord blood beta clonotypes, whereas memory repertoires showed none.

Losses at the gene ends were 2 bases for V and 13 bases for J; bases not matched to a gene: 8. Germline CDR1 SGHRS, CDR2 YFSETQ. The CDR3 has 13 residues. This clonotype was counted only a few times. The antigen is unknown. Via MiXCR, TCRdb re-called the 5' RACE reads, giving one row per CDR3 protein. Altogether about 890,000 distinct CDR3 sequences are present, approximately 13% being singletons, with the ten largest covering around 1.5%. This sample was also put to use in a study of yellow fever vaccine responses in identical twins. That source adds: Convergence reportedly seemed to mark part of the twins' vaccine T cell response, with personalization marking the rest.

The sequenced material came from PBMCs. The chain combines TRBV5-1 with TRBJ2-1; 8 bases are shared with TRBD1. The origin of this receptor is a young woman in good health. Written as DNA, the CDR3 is TGCGCCAGCAGCTTAGACAGGGGAGGAATTCAGTTCTTC. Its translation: CASSLDRGGIQFF.